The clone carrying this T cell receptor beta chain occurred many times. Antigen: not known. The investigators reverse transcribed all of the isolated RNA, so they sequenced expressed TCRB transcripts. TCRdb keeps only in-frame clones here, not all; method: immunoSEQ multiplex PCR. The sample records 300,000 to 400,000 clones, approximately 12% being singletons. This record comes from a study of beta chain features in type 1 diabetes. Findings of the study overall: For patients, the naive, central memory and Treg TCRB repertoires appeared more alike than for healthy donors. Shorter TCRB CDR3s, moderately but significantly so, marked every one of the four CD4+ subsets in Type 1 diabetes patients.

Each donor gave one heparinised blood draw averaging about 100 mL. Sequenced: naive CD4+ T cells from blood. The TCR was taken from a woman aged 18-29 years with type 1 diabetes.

CDR3 amino acids: CSVAGTGQETQYF. The CDR3 DNA reads as TGCAGCGTGGCCGGGACAGGCCAAGAGACCCAGTACTTC. This chain links TRBV29-1 with TRBJ2-5; TRBD1 matches 8 bases. Trimming took 6 bases from V and 1 from J; bases not matched to a gene: 4. The length of the CDR3 is 13 residues. Germline V gene sequence: CDR1 SQVTM, CDR2 ANQGSEA.